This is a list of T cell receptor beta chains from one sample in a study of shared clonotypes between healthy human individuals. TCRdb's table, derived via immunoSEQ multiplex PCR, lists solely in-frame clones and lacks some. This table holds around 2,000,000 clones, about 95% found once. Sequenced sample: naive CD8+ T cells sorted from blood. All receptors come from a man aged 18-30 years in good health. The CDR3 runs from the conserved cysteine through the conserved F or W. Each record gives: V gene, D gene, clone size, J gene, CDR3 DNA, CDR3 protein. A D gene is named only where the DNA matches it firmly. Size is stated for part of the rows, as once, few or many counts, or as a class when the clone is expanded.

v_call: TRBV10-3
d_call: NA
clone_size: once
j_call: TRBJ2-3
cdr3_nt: TGTGCCATCAGGACACCGATAAGAGGGCCCACAGATACGCAGTATTTT
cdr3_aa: CAIRTPIRGPTDTQYF

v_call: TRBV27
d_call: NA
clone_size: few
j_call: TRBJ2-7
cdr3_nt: TGTGCCAGCAGCGGCCTGGGGCCCAACTACGAGCAGTACTTC
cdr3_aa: CASSGLGPNYEQYF

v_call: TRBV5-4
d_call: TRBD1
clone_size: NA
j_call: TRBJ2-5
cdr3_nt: TGTGCCGCCTCGCCGGGACAGGGGCGGGAGCAGTACTTC
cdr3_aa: CAASPGQGREQYF

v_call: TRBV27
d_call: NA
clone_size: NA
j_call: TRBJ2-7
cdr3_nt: TGTGCCACTCGCCGTCTCGTTAGCGGTCCCTCCTACGAGCAGTACTTC
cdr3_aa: CATRRLVSGPSYEQYF

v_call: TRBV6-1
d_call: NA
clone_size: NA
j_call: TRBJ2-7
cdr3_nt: TGTGCCAGCAGTGAAGCTAGGACTCTATCCTACGAGCAGTACTTC
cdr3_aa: CASSEARTLSYEQYF

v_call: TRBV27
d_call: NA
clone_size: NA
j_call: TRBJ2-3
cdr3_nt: TGTGCCAGCAGTAGACTCCCAACAAGCACAGATACGCAGTATTTT
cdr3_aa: CASSRLPTSTDTQYF

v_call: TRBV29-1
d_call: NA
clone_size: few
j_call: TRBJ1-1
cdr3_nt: TGCAGCGTTAAGGTTGATAACACTGAAGCTTTCTTT
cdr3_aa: CSVKVDNTEAFF

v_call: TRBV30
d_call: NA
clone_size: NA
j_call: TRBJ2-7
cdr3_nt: TGTGCCTGGAGTTCTCCACTTGGAGGGCAGGAGCAGTACTTC
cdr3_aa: CAWSSPLGGQEQYF

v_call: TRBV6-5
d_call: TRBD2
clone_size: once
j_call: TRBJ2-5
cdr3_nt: TGTGCCAGCAGTTACTCGGGGGGGGAGGGAGGAGAGACCCAGTACTTC
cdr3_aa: CASSYSGGEGGETQYF

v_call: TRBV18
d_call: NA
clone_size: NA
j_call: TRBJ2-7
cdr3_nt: TGTGCCAGCTCCCCCCTTGCATCCTACGAGCAGTACTTC
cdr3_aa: CASSPLASYEQYF

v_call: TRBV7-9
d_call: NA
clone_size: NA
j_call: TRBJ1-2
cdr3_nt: TGTGCCAGCAGCTTAGGCGATGGCTACACCTTC
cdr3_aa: CASSLGDGYTF

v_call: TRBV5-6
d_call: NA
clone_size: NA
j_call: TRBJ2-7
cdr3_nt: TGTGCCAGCAGCTTGGTTCCAGGTGGGGACTACGAGCAGTACTTC
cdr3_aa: CASSLVPGGDYEQYF

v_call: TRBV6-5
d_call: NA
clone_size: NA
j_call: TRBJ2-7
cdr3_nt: TGTGCCAGCACCCCTCGGGACTCATTCTACGAGCAGTACTTC
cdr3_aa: CASTPRDSFYEQYF

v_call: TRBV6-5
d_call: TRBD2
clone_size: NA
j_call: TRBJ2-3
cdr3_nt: TGTGCCAGCAGTTACGGGACTAGCCCACCTTCGAGTGCGCAGTATTTT
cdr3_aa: CASSYGTSPPSSAQYF

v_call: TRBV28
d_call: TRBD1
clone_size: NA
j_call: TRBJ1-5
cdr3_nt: TGTGCCAGCAGTTTCCGCCTGTACGACAGGGTAACTTTCGATCAGCCCCAGCATTTT
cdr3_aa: CASSFRLYDRVTFDQPQHF

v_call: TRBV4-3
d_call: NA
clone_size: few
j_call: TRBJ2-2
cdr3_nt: TGCGCCAGCAGCCAAGATGAGGGGAATGTCGGGGAGCTGTTTTTT
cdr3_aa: CASSQDEGNVGELFF

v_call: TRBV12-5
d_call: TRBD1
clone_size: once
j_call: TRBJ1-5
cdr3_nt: TGTGCTAGTGGTTTGGTACAGAGGGTGGACAGGGTAGGGAGCAATCAGCCCCAGCATTTT
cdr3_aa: CASGLVQRVDRVGSNQPQHF

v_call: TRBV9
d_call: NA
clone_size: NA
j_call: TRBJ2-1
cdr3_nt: TGTGCCAGCAGCTCCCCGGGCGGCAACAATGAGCAGTTCTTC
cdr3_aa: CASSSPGGNNEQFF

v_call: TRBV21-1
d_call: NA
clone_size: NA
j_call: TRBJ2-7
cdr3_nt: TGTGCCAGCACCTTCTTAGGGCAGGGAAGTCTGACCTACGAGCAGTACTTC
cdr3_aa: CASTFLGQGSLTYEQYF

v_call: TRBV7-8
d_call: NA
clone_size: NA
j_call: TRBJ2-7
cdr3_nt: TGTGCCAGCAGCCCTATAAGCTACGAGCAGTACTTC
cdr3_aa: CASSPISYEQYF

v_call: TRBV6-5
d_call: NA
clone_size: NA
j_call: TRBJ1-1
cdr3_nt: TGTGCCAGCAGCTTAAGCAGGGGACTCACTGAAGCTTTCTTT
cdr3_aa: CASSLSRGLTEAFF

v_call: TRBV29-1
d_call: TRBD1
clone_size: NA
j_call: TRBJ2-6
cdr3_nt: TGCAGCGTAGGGACAGGGACCAACGTCCTGACTTTC
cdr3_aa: CSVGTGTNVLTF

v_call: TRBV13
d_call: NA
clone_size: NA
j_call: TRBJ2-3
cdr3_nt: TGTGCCAGCAGCCACGGCGGGGGCCGGGCAGATACGCAGTATTTT
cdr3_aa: CASSHGGGRADTQYF

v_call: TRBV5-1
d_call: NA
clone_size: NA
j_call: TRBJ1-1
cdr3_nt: TGCGCCAGCAGCTCCAATGGAGGAGGTAGAACTGAAGCTTTCTTT
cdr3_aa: CASSSNGGGRTEAFF

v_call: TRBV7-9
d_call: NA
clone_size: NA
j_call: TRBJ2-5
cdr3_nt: TGTGCCAGCAGCTCCCAGACACTCCCGCAAGAGACCCAGTACTTC
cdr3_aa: CASSSQTLPQETQYF

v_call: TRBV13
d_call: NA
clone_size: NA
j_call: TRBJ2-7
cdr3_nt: TGTGCCAGCAGCGCCATTTCGTTGGCCTACGAGCAGTACTTC
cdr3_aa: CASSAISLAYEQYF

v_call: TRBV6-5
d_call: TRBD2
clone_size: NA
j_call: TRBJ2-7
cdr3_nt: TGTGCCAGCAGCGTAGCGGGGGGGACCTACGAGCAGTACTTC
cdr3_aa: CASSVAGGTYEQYF

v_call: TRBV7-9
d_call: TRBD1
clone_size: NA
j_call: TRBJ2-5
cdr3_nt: TGTGCCAGCAGCTTGACAGGGGAAGAGACCCAGTACTTC
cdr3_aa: CASSLTGEETQYF

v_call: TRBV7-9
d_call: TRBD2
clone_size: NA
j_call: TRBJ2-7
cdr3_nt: TGTGCCAGCAGCTTAGTAGGTAGCGGGTACTCCTACGAGCAGTACTTC
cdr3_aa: CASSLVGSGYSYEQYF

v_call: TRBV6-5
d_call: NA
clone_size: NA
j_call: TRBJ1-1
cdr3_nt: TGTGCCAGCAGTTACCACCCGGTCGGGGCTGAAGCTTTCTTT
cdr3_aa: CASSYHPVGAEAFF

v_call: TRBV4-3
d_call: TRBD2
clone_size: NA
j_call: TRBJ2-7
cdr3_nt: TGCGCCAGCAGCCAGCTAGCGGGAGTATACGAGCAGTACTTC
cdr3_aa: CASSQLAGVYEQYF

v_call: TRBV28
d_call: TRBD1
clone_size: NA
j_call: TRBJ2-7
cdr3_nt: TGTGCCAGCAGTTGGACAGGGAACTACGAGCAGTACTTC
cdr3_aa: CASSWTGNYEQYF

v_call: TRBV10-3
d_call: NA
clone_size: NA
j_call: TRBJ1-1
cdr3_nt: TGTGCCATCAGTGAATCCGACACTGAAGCTTTCTTT
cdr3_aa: CAISESDTEAFF

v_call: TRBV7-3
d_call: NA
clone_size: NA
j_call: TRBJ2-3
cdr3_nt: TGTGCCAGCAGCTTAGGTTACGTGGAAGATACGCAGTATTTT
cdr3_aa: CASSLGYVEDTQYF

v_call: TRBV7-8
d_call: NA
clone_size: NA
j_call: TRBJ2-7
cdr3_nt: TGTGCCAGCACCATCTTAGTTGGGTACGAGCAGTACTTC
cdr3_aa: CASTILVGYEQYF

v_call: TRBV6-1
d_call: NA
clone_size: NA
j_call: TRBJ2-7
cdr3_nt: TGTGCCAGCAGCGATAGGAGCCCCTACGAGCAGTACTTC
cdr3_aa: CASSDRSPYEQYF

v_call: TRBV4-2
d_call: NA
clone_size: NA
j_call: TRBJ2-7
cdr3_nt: TGTGCCAGCAGCCAAGGACAGTACTACGAGCAGTACTTC
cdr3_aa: CASSQGQYYEQYF

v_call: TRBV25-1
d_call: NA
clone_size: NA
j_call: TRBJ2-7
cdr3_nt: TGTGCCAGCAGTGAAGGAAAGGGAGTGGGATACGAGCAGTACTTC
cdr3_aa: CASSEGKGVGYEQYF

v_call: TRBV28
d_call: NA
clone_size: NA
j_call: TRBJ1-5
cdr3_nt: TGTGCCAGCAGAACTTACAGGGAGTCGGGCCAGCCCCAGCATTTT
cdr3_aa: CASRTYRESGQPQHF

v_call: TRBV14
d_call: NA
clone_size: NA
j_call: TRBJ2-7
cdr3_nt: TGTGCCAGCAGCCAAGACAGGGGGGTATCCTACGAGCAGTACTTC
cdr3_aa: CASSQDRGVSYEQYF

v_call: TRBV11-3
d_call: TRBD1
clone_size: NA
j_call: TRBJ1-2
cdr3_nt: TGTGCCAGCAGCCGTTCGACAGGGGCGGCCTATGGCTACACCTTC
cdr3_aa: CASSRSTGAAYGYTF

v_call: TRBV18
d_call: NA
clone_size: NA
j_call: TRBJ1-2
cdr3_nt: TGTGCCAGCTCACCACCGGGACGGAGCTATGGCTACACCTTC
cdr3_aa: CASSPPGRSYGYTF

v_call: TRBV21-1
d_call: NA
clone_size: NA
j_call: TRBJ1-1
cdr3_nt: TGTGCCAGCAGCAACCGGACAGGACCCATGAACACTGAAGCTTTCTTT
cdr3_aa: CASSNRTGPMNTEAFF

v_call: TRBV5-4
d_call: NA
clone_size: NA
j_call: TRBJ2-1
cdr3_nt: TGTGCCAGCAGCTTGAGGGTTGGCTCCTACAATGAGCAGTTCTTC
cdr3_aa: CASSLRVGSYNEQFF

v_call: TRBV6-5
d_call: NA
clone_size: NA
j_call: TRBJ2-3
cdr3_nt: TGTGCCAGCAGCCCTAGCACAGATACGCAGTATTTT
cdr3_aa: CASSPSTDTQYF